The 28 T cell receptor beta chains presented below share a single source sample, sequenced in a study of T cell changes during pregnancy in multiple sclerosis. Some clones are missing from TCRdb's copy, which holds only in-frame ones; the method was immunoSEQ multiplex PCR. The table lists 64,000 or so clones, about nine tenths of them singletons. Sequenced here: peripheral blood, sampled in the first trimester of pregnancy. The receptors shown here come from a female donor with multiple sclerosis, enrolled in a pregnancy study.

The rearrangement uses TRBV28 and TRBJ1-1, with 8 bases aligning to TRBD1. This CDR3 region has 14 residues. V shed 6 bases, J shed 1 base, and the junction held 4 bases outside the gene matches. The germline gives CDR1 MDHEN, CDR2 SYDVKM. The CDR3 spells CASSLGTGNTEAFF. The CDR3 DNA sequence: TGTGCCAGCAGCCTCGGGACAGGGAACACTGAAGCTTTCTTT.

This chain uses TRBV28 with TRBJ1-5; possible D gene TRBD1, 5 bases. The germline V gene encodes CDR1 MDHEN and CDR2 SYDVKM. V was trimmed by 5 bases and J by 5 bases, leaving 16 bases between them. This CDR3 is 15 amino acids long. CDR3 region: CASSAFTGGHQPQHF. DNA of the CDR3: TGTGCCAGCAGTGCATTTACAGGTGGACATCAGCCCCAGCATTTT.

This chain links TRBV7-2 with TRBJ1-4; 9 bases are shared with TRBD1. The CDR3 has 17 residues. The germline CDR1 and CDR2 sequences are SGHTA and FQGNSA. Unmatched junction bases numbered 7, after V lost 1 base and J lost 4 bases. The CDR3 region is CASSLVAQGQGNEKLFF. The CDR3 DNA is TGTGCCAGCAGCTTAGTCGCCCAGGGACAGGGTAATGAAAAACTGTTTTTT. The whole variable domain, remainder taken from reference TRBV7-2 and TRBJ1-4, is GAGVSQSPSNKVTEKGKDVELRCDPISGHTALYWYRQSLGQGLEFLIYFQGNSAPDKSGLPSDRFSAERTGGSVSTLTIQRTQQEDSAVYLCASSLVAQGQGNEKLFFGSGTQLSVL.

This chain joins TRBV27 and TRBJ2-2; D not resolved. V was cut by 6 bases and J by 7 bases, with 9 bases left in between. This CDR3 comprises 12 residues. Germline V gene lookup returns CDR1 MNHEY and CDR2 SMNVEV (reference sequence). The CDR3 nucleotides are TGTGCCAGCAGCACGACTGGCGGGGAGCTGTTTTTT. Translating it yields CASSTTGGELFF.

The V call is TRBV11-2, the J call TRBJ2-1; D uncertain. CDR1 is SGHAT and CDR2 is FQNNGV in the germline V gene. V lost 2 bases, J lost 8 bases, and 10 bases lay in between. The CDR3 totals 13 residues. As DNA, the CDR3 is TGTGCCAGCAGCTTACTCCCCGTAGATGAGCAGTTCTTC. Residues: CASSLLPVDEQFF.

In DNA, the CDR3 is TGTGCCAGCAGCCCCCTCCGGGACAGGGAAGGTAGTGGCTACACCTTC. Translated, it gives CASSPLRDREGSGYTF. The rearrangement uses TRBV11-2 and TRBJ1-2, with 9 bases lining up with TRBD1. Trimming at V came to 5 bases and at J to 7 bases, leaving 14 bases not matched to a gene. Germline CDR1 SGHAT, CDR2 FQNNGV. The CDR3 consists of 16 residues.

The chain's CDR3 is CASSDQGLVYEQYF. The CDR3 nucleotides read TGTGCCAGCAGTGATCAGGGTCTCGTCTACGAGCAGTACTTC. This chain joins TRBV2 and TRBJ2-7, with D possibly matching TRBD1 (5 bases). Germline values: CDR1 SNHLY, CDR2 FYNNEI. The V end lost 3 bases, the J end lost 3 bases, and 12 bases lay between the germline ends. The CDR3 runs 14 residues.

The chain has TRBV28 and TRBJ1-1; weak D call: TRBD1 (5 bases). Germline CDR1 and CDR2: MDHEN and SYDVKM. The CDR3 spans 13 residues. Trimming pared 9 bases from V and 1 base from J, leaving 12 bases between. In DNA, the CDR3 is TGTGCCAGTATCAGGGTCGAGAACACTGAAGCTTTCTTT. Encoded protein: CASIRVENTEAFF.

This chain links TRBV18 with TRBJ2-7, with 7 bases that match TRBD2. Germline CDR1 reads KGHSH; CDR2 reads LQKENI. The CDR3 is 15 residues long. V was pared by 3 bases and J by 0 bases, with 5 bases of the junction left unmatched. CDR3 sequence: CASSPSGSDSYEQYF. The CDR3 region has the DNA TGTGCCAGCTCACCTAGCGGGTCAGACTCCTACGAGCAGTACTTC.

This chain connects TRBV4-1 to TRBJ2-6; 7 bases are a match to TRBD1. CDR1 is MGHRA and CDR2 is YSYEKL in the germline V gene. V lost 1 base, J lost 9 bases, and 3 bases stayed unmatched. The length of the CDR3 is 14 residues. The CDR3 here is CASSQGQGVNVLTF. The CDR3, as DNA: TGCGCCAGCAGCCAAGGACAGGGAGTCAACGTCCTGACTTTC.

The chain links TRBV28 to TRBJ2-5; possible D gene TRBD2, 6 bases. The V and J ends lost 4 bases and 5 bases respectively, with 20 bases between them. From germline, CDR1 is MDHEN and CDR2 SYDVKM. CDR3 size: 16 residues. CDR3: CASSSLGGRIGETQYF. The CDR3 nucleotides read TGTGCCAGCAGTTCGTTAGGTGGGAGGATCGGTGAGACCCAGTACTTC.

CDR3 sequence reads: CASRTSGRAHEQYF. The CDR3, as DNA: TGCGCCAGCAGGACTAGCGGGAGGGCCCACGAGCAGTACTTC. The chain combines TRBV10-2 with TRBJ2-5; 14 bases fit TRBD2. TRBJ2-7 matches the DNA end more closely, so the J call is doubtful. The CDR3 extends over 14 amino acids. Germline V lookup: CDR1 WSHSY, CDR2 SAAADI.

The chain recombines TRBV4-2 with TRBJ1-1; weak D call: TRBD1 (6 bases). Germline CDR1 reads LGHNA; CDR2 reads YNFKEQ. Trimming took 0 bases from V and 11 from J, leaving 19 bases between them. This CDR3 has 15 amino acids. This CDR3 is CASSQDVGQGMQAFF. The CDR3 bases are TGTGCCAGCAGCCAAGATGTAGGGCAGGGGATGCAGGCTTTCTTT.

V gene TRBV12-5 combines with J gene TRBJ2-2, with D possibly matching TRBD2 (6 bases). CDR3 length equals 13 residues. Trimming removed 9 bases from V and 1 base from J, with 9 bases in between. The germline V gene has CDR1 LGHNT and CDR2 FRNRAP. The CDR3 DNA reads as TGTGCTAGCGAGGAGGGGAACACCGGGGAGCTGTTTTTT. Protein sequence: CASEEGNTGELFF.

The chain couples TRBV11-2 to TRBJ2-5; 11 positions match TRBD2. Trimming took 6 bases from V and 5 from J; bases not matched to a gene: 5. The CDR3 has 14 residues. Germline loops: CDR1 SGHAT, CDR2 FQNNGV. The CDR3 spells CASSTSGGHETQYF. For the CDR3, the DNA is TGTGCCAGCAGTACTAGCGGGGGACACGAGACCCAGTACTTC.

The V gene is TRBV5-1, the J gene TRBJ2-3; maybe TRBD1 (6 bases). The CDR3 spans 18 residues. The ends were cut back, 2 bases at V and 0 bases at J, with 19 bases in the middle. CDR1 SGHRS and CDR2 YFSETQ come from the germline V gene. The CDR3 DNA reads TGCGCCAGCAGCTTTTTCTCCCCAGGACAGACTAGCACAGATACGCAGTATTTT. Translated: CASSFFSPGQTSTDTQYF.

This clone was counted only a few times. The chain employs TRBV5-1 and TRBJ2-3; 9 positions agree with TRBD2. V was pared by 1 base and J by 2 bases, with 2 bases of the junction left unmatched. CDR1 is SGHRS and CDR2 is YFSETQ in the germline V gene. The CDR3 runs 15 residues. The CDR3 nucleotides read TGCGCCAGCAGCTTGACGGGACTAGCCACAGATACGCAGTATTTT. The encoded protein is CASSLTGLATDTQYF.

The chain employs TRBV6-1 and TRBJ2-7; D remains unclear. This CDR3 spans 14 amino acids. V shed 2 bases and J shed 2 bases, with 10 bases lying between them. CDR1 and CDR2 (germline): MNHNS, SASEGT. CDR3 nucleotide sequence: TGTGCCAGCAGTGAAATCCCTACTGCCTACGAGCAGTACTTC. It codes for CASSEIPTAYEQYF.

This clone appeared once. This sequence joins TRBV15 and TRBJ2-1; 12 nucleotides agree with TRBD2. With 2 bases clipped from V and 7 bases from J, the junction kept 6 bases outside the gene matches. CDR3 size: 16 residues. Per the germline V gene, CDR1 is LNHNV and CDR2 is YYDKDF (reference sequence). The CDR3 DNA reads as TGTGCCACCAGCAGATCTAGCGGGAGGGCCAAGAATGAGCAGTTCTTC. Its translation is CATSRSSGRAKNEQFF.

CDR3 DNA: TGTGCCAGCAGCTTAGTATCCCGAGAGGACTATGGCTACACCTTC. It translates to CASSLVSREDYGYTF. The V call is TRBV7-9, the J call TRBJ1-2, with D unclear. This CDR3 has 15 amino acids. Between the trimmed V and J ends, which lost 1 base and 3 bases, there was a span of 12 bases. Germline CDR1 reads SEHNR; CDR2 reads FQNEAQ (reference sequence).

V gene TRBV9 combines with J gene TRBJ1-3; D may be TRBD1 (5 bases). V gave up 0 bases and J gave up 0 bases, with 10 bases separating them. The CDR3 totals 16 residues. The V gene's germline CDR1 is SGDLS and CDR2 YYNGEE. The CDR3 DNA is TGTGCCAGCAGCGTAGCTCCGACAGTCTCTGGAAACACCATATATTTT. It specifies CASSVAPTVSGNTIYF.

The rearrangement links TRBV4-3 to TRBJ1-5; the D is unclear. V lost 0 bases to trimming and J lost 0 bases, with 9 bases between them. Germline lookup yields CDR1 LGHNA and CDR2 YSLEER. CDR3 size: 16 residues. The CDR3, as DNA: TGCGCCAGCAGCCAAGATCTCGCAGGTAGCAATCAGCCCCAGCATTTT. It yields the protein CASSQDLAGSNQPQHF.

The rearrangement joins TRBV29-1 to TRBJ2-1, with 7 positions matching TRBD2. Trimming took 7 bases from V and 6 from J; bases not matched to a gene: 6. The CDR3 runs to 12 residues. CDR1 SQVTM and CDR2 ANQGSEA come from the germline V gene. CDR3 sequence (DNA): TGCAGCGACGGACTAGACCGCAATGAGCAGTTCTTC. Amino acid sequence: CSDGLDRNEQFF.

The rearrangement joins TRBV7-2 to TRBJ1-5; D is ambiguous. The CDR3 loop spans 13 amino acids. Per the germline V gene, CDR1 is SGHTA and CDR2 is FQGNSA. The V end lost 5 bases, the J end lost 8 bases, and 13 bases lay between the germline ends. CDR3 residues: CASSQSDTEPQHF. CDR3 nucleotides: TGTGCCAGCAGCCAATCCGACACCGAGCCCCAGCATTTT.

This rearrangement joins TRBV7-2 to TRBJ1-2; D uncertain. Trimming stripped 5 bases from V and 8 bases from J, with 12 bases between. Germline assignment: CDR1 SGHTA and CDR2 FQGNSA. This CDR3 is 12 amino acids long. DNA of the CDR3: TGTGCCAGCAGCCGCGGAGGTGGAGGCTACACCTTC. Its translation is CASSRGGGGYTF.

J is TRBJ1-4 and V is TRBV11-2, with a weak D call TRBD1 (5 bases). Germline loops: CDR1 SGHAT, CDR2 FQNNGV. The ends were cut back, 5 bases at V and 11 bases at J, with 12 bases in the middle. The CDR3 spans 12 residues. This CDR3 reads CASSIRAGKLFF. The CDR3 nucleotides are TGTGCCAGCAGCATCAGGGCAGGGAAACTGTTTTTT.

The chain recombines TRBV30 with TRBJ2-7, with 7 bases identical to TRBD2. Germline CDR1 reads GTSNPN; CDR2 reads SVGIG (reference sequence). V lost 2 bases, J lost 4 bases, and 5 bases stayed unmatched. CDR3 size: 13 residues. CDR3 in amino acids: CAWSRTSLYEQYF. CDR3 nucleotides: TGTGCCTGGAGTAGGACTAGTTTATACGAGCAGTACTTC. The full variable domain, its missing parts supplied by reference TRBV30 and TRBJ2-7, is SQTIHQWPATLVQPVGSPLSLECTVEGTSNPNLYWYRQAAGRGLQLLFYSVGIGQISSEVPQNLSASRPQDRQFILSSKKLLLSDSGFYLCAWSRTSLYEQYFGPGTRLTVT.

The CDR3 bases are TGTGCCAGCAGCCCCACAGGGTCTCAGCCCCAGCATTTT. This encodes CASSPTGSQPQHF. V and J are TRBV28 and TRBJ1-5; a possible D gene is TRBD1 (6 bases). CDR1 is MDHEN and CDR2 is SYDVKM in the germline V gene. Trimming took 6 bases from V and 6 from J, leaving 12 bases between them. The CDR3 covers 13 residues. Complete variable domain (other parts from reference TRBV28 and TRBJ1-5): DVKVTQSSRYLVKRTGEKVFLECVQDMDHENMFWYRQDPGLGLRLIYFSYDVKMKEKGDIPEGYSVSREKKERFSLILESASTNQTSMYLCASSPTGSQPQHFGDGTRLSIL.